This T cell receptor (beta chain) was obtained from a study of blood T cells in healthy people across ages. A second PCR of about 6 to 11 cycles used a sample-barcoded 5' primer and a J-beta primer mix. TCRdb reprocessed the 5' RACE reads via MiXCR and lists one record per CDR3 protein. In the table there are 780,000 or so distinct CDR3 sequences, roughly 50% of which are singletons. The germline gives CDR1 MGHRA, CDR2 YSYEKL. This CDR3 is 14 amino acids long. The ends were cut back, 1 base at V and 7 bases at J, with 14 bases in the middle. The chain carries TRBV4-1 and TRBJ2-7, with D perhaps TRBD1 (5 bases). Sequencing was carried out using blood. The clonotype was recovered from a man aged 40-49 years in good health. The CDR3 nucleotides are TGCGCCAGCAGCCAAGTCATAGCTGCAGGGGAGCAGTACTTC. It is translated as CASSQVIAAGEQYF.